The 13 T cell receptor beta chains below all came from one sample that was sequenced in a study of blood T cells in healthy people across ages. Primed by a sample-barcoded 5' primer and a J-beta primer mix, a second PCR proceeded for roughly 7 to 11 cycles. TCRdb re-called the 5' RACE reads through MiXCR, storing one row per CDR3 protein. The sample yields some 710,000 distinct CDR3 sequences, about a fifth seen once. Source material: blood. The receptors here all came from a man between 70 and 80 years old in good health.

The rearrangement links TRBV3-1 to TRBJ2-7; D is unclear. The DNA matches TRBJ2-1 better at its end, which makes the J call doubtful. Germline V gives CDR1 LGHDT, CDR2 YNNKEL (reference sequence). The CDR3 runs 14 residues. For the CDR3, the DNA is TGTGCCAGCAGCCCCCGGGCCCCTTACAATGAGCAGTTCTTC. It is translated as CASSPRAPYNEQFF.

This clonotype has more than one count but fewer than ten. CDR3 DNA: TGTGCCAGCAGCCAAGAATTGCTTTACAATGAGCAGTTCTTC. Protein: CASSQELLYNEQFF. V and J are TRBV3-1 and TRBJ2-1, with unresolved D. With 0 bases removed from V and 4 bases from J, the gap between germline ends came to 7 bases. Germline values: CDR1 LGHDT, CDR2 YNNKEL (reference sequence). CDR3 length: 14 residues.

The chain joins TRBV2 to TRBJ1-5, with 7 bases lining up with TRBD1. The CDR3 has 15 residues. The germline CDR1 and CDR2 sequences are SNHLY and FYNNEI. Trimming removed 4 bases from V and 1 base from J; junction bases left unmatched: 4. DNA of the CDR3: TGTGCCAGCAGTGGACAGGGTACGAGCAATCAGCCCCAGCATTTT. It is translated as CASSGQGTSNQPQHF.

CDR3 region: CAIMASGEETQYF. CDR3 in DNA: TGTGCCATCATGGCTAGCGGGGAAGAGACCCAGTACTTC. The rearrangement links TRBV10-3 to TRBJ2-1, with TRBD2 identical over 9 bases. The DNA end lines up better with TRBJ2-5; the J call may be wrong. CDR1 and CDR2 (germline): ENHRY, SYGVKD. There are 13 residues in the CDR3.

CDR3 in DNA: TGTGCCAGCAGTACGGACCTATGGGACAGGGGAACAGATACGCAGTATTTT. Translating it yields CASSTDLWDRGTDTQYF. The rearrangement uses TRBV2 and TRBJ2-3; 10 positions match TRBD1. With V trimmed by 5 bases and J by 3 bases, 11 bases remained unmatched. In germline, CDR1 is SNHLY, CDR2 FYNNEI. The CDR3 length is 17 residues.

This rearrangement joins TRBV20-1 to TRBJ2-7, with TRBD1 matching over 9 bases. Germline V CDR1 and CDR2: DFQATT, SNEGSKA (reference sequence). V lost 5 bases to trimming and J lost 6 bases; unmatched junction nucleotides: 5. This CDR3 contains 12 residues. The CDR3: CSADGTGTEQYF. The CDR3, as DNA: TGCAGTGCTGACGGGACAGGGACCGAGCAGTACTTC.

This clonotype was seen only a few times. V and J are TRBV5-1 and TRBJ2-1; D is unresolved. The length of the CDR3 is 16 residues. Looked up from germline, CDR1 is SGHRS and CDR2 is YFSETQ. The V end lost 1 base, the J end lost 0 bases, and 11 bases lay between the germline ends. CDR3: CASSLPSISSYNEQFF. The CDR3 coding sequence is TGCGCCAGCAGCTTGCCGAGCATAAGCTCCTACAATGAGCAGTTCTTC.

As DNA, the CDR3 is TGCAGTGCTCCCGACAGGGTCTACAATGAGCAGTTCTTC. Protein sequence: CSAPDRVYNEQFF. V and J are TRBV20-1 and TRBJ2-1; 7 bases line up with TRBD1. This CDR3 comprises 13 residues. After removal of 5 bases from V and 3 bases from J, the junction contained 4 bases not matched to a gene. CDR1 and CDR2 from the germline V gene are DFQATT and SNEGSKA (reference sequence).

The genes are TRBV6-1 and TRBJ2-5, with D perhaps TRBD1 (7 bases). TRBJ2-7 explains the end of the DNA better; the J call may be wrong. The germline CDR1 and CDR2 sequences are MNHNS and SASEGT. This CDR3 has 14 residues. The CDR3 coding sequence is TGTGCCAGCAGTGAACAGGGGGGCAGGTACGAGCAGTACTTC. It encodes CASSEQGGRYEQYF.

About this clonotype: A read error is possible here, since a much larger clone lies one base away. The V and J genes are TRBV20-1 and TRBJ2-5; the D is unclear. Germline lookup yields CDR1 DFQATT and CDR2 SNEGSKA (reference sequence). This CDR3 contains 16 residues. The DNA for the CDR3 is TGCGGTGCTAGAGATCTACGTAGGCTGAACCAAGAGACCCAGTACTTC. This translates into CGARDLRRLNQETQYF.

The rearrangement links TRBV12-3 or TRBV12-4 to TRBJ1-3; 7 bases match TRBD1. The CDR3 spans 14 residues. The J segment lost 5 bases and the V segment lost 8 bases, leaving 9 bases of the junction unmatched. The chain's CDR3 is CASCFGTARNTIYF. The CDR3 DNA reads TGTGCCAGCTGCTTCGGGACAGCAAGAAACACCATATATTTT.

The chain employs TRBV29-1 and TRBJ2-5; the match to TRBD2 covers 10 bases. CDR3 size: 15 residues. V trimming: 3 bases; J trimming: 5 bases; junction bases outside the gene matches: 9. CDR1 SQVTM and CDR2 ANQGSEA come from the germline V gene. Written as DNA, the CDR3 is TGCAGCGTTGATGAAAGCGGGAGGGCCGGGGAGACCCAGTACTTC. This translates into CSVDESGRAGETQYF.

This clonotype was recorded a few times. The chain couples TRBV7-8 to TRBJ2-7; 7 bases fit TRBD1. CDR1 and CDR2 (germline): SGHVS, FQNEAQ. V gave up 1 base and J gave up 2 bases; unmatched junction bases: 11. The CDR3 loop spans 17 amino acids. CDR3 amino acids: CASSLENWRTGAYEQYV. CDR3 in DNA: TGTGCCAGCAGCTTAGAAAATTGGCGGACAGGAGCCTACGAGCAGTACGTC.